This paragraph covers one T cell receptor beta chain sequence. The data were taken from a study of T cells expressing NK-cell markers. Study background: One of eight sequenced donors was HCMV-seronegative; the other seven were seropositive.

The V gene's germline CDR1 is SEHNR and CDR2 FQNEAQ (reference sequence). This CDR3 has 15 residues. TCRdb processed the 5' RACE reads again and assigns one entry to each CDR3 protein, with no DNA. The listing contains 30,000 or so distinct CDR3 sequences. This TCR derives from a woman aged 18-69 years in good health. The chain joins TRBV7-9 to TRBJ2-6. Material for sequencing was blood T cells: a sorted CD56 or NKG2C T cell subset, CD4+ or CD8+ T cells, or bulk PBMC T cells (not recorded which). The CDR3 spells CASSLGGAGANVLTF. Using reference TRBV7-9 and TRBJ2-6 for the parts outside the CDR3, the full variable domain is DTGVSQNPRHKITKRGQNVTFRCDPISEHNRLYWYRQTLGQGPEFLTYFQNEAQLEKSRLLSDRFSAERPKGSFSTLEIQRTEQGDSAMYLCASSLGGAGANVLTFGAGSRLTVL.